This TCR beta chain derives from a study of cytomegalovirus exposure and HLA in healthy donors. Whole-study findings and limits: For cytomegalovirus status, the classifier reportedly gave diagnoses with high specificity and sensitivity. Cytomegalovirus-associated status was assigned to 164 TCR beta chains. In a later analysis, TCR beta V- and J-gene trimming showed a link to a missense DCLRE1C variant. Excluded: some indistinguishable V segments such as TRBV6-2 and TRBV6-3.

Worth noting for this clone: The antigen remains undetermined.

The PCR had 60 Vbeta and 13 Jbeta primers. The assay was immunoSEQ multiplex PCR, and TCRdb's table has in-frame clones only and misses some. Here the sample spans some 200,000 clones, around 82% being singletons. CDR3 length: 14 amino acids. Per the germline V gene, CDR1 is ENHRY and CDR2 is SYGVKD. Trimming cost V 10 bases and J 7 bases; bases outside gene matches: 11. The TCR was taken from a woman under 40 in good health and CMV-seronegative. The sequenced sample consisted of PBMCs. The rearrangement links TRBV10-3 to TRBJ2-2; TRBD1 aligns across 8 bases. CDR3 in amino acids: CATGKDRVGGELFF. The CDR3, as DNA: TGTGCCACCGGGAAGGACAGGGTTGGCGGGGAGCTGTTTTTT.